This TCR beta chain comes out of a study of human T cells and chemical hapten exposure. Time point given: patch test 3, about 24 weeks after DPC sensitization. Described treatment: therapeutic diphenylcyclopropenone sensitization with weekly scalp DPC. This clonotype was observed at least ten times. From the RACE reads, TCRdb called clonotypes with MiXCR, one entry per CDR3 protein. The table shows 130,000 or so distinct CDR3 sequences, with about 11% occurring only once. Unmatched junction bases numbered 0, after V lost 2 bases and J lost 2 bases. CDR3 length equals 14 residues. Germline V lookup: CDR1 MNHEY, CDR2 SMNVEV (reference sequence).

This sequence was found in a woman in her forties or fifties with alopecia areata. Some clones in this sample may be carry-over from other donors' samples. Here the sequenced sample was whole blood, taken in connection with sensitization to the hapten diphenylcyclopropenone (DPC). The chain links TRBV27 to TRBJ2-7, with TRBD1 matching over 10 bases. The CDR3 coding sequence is TGTGCCAGCAGTTTAGGGACAGGGGCCTACGAGCAGTACTTC. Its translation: CASSLGTGAYEQYF.